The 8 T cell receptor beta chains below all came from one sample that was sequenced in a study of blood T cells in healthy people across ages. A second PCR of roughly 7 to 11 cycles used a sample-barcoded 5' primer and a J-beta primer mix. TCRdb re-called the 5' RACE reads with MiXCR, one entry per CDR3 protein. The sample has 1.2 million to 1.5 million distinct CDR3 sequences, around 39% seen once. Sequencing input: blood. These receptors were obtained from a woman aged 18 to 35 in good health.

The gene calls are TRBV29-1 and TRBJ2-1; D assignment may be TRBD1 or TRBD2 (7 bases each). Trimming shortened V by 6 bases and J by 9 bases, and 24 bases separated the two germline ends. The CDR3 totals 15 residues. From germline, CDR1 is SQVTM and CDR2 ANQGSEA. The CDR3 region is CSVPAGTVVSSEQFF. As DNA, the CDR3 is TGCAGCGTCCCAGCGGGGACAGTAGTATCCAGTGAGCAGTTCTTC.

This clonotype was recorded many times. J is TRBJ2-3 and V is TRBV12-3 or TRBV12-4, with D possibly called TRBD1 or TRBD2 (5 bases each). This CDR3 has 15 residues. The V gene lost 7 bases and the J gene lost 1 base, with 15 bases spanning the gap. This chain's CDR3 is CASTSGPGRTDTQYF. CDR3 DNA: TGTGCCAGCACCTCAGGTCCGGGACGCACAGATACGCAGTATTTT.

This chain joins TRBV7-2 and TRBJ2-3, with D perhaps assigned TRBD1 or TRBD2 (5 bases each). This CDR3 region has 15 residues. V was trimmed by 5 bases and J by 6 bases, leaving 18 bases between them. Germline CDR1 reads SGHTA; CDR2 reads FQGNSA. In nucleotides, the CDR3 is TGTGCCAGCAGCGATACGACCGGGGCGGCGGATACGCAGTATTTT. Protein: CASSDTTGAADTQYF.

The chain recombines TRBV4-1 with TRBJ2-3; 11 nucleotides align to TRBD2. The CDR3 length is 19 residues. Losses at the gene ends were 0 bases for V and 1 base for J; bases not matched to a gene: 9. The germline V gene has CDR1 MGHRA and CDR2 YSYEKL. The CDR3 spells CASSQDIVSGGARTDTQYF. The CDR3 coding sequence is TGCGCCAGCAGCCAAGATATTGTTAGCGGGGGGGCTCGCACAGATACGCAGTATTTT.

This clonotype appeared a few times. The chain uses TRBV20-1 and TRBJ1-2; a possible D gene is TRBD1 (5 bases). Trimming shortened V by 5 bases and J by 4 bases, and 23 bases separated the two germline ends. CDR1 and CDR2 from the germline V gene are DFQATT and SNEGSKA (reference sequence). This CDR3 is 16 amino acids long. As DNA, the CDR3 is TGCAGTGCTCCTAGAGACCTGGCAGGGTATGGCTATGGCTACACCTTC. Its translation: CSAPRDLAGYGYGYTF.

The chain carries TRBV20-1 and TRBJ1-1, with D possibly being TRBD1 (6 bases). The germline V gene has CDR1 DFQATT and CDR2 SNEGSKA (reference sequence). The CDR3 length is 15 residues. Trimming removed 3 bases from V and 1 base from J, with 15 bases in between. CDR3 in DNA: TGCAGTGCTAGTGGCGGGGGCTGGGAGAACACTGAAGCTTTCTTT. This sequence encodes CSASGGGWENTEAFF.

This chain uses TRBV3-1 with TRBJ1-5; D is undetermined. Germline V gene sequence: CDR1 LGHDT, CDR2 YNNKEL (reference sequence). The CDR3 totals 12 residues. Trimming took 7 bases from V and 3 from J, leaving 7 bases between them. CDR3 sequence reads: CASTGPNQPQHF. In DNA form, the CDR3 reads TGTGCCAGCACCGGGCCCAATCAGCCCCAGCATTTT. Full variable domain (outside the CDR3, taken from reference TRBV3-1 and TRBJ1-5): DTAVSQTPKYLVTQMGNDKSIKCEQNLGHDTMYWYKQDSKKFLKIMFSYNNKELIINETVPNRFSPKSPDKAHLNLHINSLELGDSAVYFCASTGPNQPQHFGDGTRLSIL.

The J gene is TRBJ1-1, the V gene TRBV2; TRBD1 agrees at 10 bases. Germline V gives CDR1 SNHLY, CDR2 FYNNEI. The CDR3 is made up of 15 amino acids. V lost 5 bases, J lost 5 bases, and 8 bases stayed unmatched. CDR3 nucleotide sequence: TGTGCCAGCAGTCCCCCTTGGACAGGGGGGACTGAAGCTTTCTTT. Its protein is CASSPPWTGGTEAFF.